Described below is a single T cell receptor (beta chain) sequence and its context. What it binds is not known. CDR1 and CDR2 (germline): MNHEY, SVGAGI. The V end was cut by 2 bases, the J end by 3 bases, with 8 bases between. The CDR3 covers 14 residues. This sample stems from a study of cytomegalovirus exposure and HLA in healthy donors. Findings and caveats of the study: In a later analysis, an Asian-associated ancestry cluster reportedly showed fewer N-insertions than the roughly 690-donor mean. Analysis was carried out at a later point, and it linked a missense DCLRE1C variant to TCR beta V- and J-gene trimming. Reported results showed that the classifier diagnosed cytomegalovirus status with high specificity and sensitivity. CMV serostatus was the only immune exposure information that was available.

The primer mix had 60 Vbeta and 13 Jbeta primers. Some clones are missing from TCRdb's copy, which holds only in-frame ones; the method was immunoSEQ multiplex PCR. The data show some 120,000 clones, approximately 81% seen once. The sequenced sample consisted of PBMCs. This rearrangement joins TRBV6-5 to TRBJ1-5, with D unresolved. This TCR was recovered from a woman in her 30s in good health and CMV-seronegative. CDR3 region: CASSYGQDNQPQHF. CDR3 nucleotides: TGTGCCAGCAGTTACGGGCAGGACAATCAGCCCCAGCATTTT.